These T cell receptor beta chains were read from a single sample in a study of blood T cells in healthy people across ages. TCRdb itself ran the 5' RACE reads through MiXCR, one entry per CDR3 protein. Among hundreds of thousands of distinct CDR3 sequences listed, 27% were seen once. The same sample was also studied in work on T cells of mothers and their children.

The material sequenced was blood. The receptor set was obtained from a boy between 2 and 15 years old in good health. The CDR3 runs from the conserved cysteine through the conserved F or W. Fields, in order: clone size, CDR3 length, J gene, V gene, D gene, CDR3 protein, CDR3 DNA. The D gene is left open where the match is weak. Where a row states a size, it is once, few, many or the class of an expanded clone; other rows omit it.

- | 15 | TRBJ1-2 | TRBV4-1 | - | CASSLGPDRNYGYTF | TGCGCCAGCAGCCTTGGGCCCGACAGAAACTATGGCTACACCTTC
- | 16 | TRBJ2-1 | TRBV7-9 | - | CASSPKGGGRRNEQFF | TGTGCCAGCAGCCCGAAGGGAGGGGGCCGACGTAATGAGCAGTTCTTC
few | 13 | TRBJ2-7 | TRBV5-5 | TRBD1 | CASSYPTGNEQYF | TGTGCCAGCAGCTACCCGACAGGGAACGAGCAGTACTTC
few | 12 | TRBJ1-1 | TRBV29-1 | - | CSAGGLNTEAFF | TGCAGCGCCGGGGGCTTGAACACTGAAGCTTTCTTT
- | 18 | TRBJ1-1 | TRBV6-1 | - | CASSEMSGETIMNTEAFF | TGTGCCAGCAGTGAAATGTCAGGGGAAACCATCATGAACACTGAAGCTTTCTTT
few | 12 | TRBJ2-5 | TRBV29-1 | - | CSVVVSQETQYF | TGCAGCGTTGTAGTGAGCCAAGAGACCCAGTACTTC
- | 14 | TRBJ1-1 | TRBV30 | - | CAWSVRNGNTEAFF | TGTGCCTGGAGTGTACGTAACGGCAACACTGAAGCTTTCTTT
- | 18 | TRBJ2-3 | TRBV6-5 | TRBD1 | CASSYSADRGYRTDTQYF | TGTGCCAGCAGTTACTCGGCGGACAGGGGGTATCGCACAGATACGCAGTATTTT
few | 13 | TRBJ2-7 | TRBV3-1 | - | CASSPDYSYEQYF | TGTGCCAGCAGCCCTGACTACTCCTACGAGCAGTACTTC
- | 15 | TRBJ1-2 | TRBV7-9 | - | CASSYLTDTNYGYTF | TGTGCCAGCAGCTACCTGACAGATACTAACTATGGCTACACCTTC
few | 15 | TRBJ2-7 | TRBV4-1 | - | CAGSQDQDTSYEQYF | TGCGCCGGCAGCCAAGACCAGGACACATCCTACGAGCAGTACTTC
- | 15 | TRBJ2-1 | TRBV3-1 | - | CASSRPGHLNNEQFF | TGTGCCAGCAGCCGACCGGGACACTTGAACAATGAGCAGTTCTTC
- | 15 | TRBJ2-7 | TRBV5-1 | - | CASSWGPGGNYEQYF | TGCGCCAGCAGCTGGGGCCCTGGTGGTAACTACGAGCAGTACTTC
few | 15 | TRBJ1-2 | TRBV3-1 | - | CASSPAGTVVYGYTF | TGTGCCAGCAGCCCAGCCGGGACTGTAGTTTATGGCTACACCTTC
- | 13 | TRBJ2-7 | TRBV7-7 | TRBD2 | CASSQDPGGEQYF | TGTGCCAGCAGCCAAGACCCGGGGGGTGAGCAGTACTTC